This TCR beta chain came from a study of neurological immune-mediated disorders. The CDR3 spans 14 residues. V gave up 5 bases and J gave up 5 bases, with 12 bases separating them. Germline lookup yields CDR1 ENHRY and CDR2 SYGVKD. MiXCR was run by TCRdb on the 5' RACE reads, yielding one entry per CDR3 protein. The table shows approximately 77,000 distinct CDR3 sequences, with roughly 10% occurring only once. This clonotype came up many times. This chain connects TRBV10-3 to TRBJ1-4; D gene ambiguous. Sequenced material: PBMCs. This TCR was recovered from a man aged 45-65 years in good health. CDR3: CAISQSGTNEKLFF. The CDR3 DNA reads as TGTGCCATCAGTCAATCCGGAACCAATGAAAAACTGTTTTTT.